The subject of this entry is one T cell receptor beta chain. Germline is not matched at one junction end, which may reflect a read error. It was with a sample-barcoded 5' primer and a J-beta primer mix that a second PCR of roughly 6 to 12 cycles was run. A template-switch adaptor that had 12 random nucleotides put a tag on each cDNA molecule. MiXCR was run by TCRdb on the 5' RACE reads, yielding one entry per CDR3 protein. The sample has over a million distinct CDR3 sequences; 25% are singletons. The entry originates in a study of blood T cells in healthy people across ages. CDR1 MNHEY and CDR2 SVGAGI come from the germline V gene. CDR3 length: 15 amino acids. Separately, the same data were catalogued under a study of T cells of mothers and their children. Per that study: The output of TCR recombination is shaped by thymic selection similarly in related and unrelated pairs.

This chain links TRBV6-5 with TRBJ1-5; D possibly corresponds to TRBD1 (6 bases). The sequenced sample was blood. The receptor was derived from a girl aged 2 to 9 in good health. CDR3 loop: CANSSFKGGSQPQHF. The CDR3 DNA reads TGTGCCAACAGTTCTTTCAAGGGGGGAAGTCAGCCCCAGCATTTT.